One sample yielded the 8 T cell receptor beta chains listed below, sequenced in a study of blood T cell repertoires in COVID-19. The table came from immunoSEQ multiplex PCR; TCRdb's copy has only in-frame clones and leaves some out. The sample lists hundreds of thousands of clones; 85% to 90% were seen once. The source material was peripheral blood. The receptor source for this set is a woman aged 45-65 years with COVID-19, enrolled during active disease.

V gene TRBV5-1 combines with J gene TRBJ2-1; D remains ambiguous. The CDR3 spans 13 residues. Germline V CDR1 and CDR2: SGHRS, YFSETQ. V was shortened by 0 bases and J by 5 bases, with 6 bases between the two germline ends. The CDR3, as DNA: TGCGCCAGCAGCTTGGCCAGTAACAATGAGCAGTTCTTC. Translation: CASSLASNNEQFF.

This chain's CDR3 is CASSEPGNYGYTF. The CDR3 coding sequence is TGTGCCAGCAGTGAACCAGGAAACTATGGCTACACCTTC. V gene TRBV6-1 combines with J gene TRBJ1-2, with no clear D. Germline CDR1 MNHNS, CDR2 SASEGT. This CDR3 spans 13 amino acids. Trimming left V 2 bases short and J 2 bases short, with 6 bases between.

The chain combines TRBV11-2 with TRBJ1-2, with D possibly TRBD1 on 5 matching bases. In germline, CDR1 is SGHAT, CDR2 FQNNGV. Trimming left V 8 bases short and J 1 base short, with 14 bases between. This CDR3 is 14 amino acids long. In DNA, the CDR3 is TGTGCCAGCGGCGGGGCCCTGCATAACTATGGCTACACCTTC. Protein sequence: CASGGALHNYGYTF.

The chain is built from TRBV7-2 and TRBJ1-2, with 8 bases matching TRBD1. Unmatched junction bases numbered 5, after V lost 3 bases and J lost 5 bases. The length of the CDR3 is 14 residues. The germline V gene encodes CDR1 SGHTA and CDR2 FQGNSA. The CDR3 DNA reads TGTGCCAGCAGCTTCGAGACAGGGGTTTATGGCTACACCTTC. Amino acids: CASSFETGVYGYTF.

This chain joins TRBV3-1 (or the pseudogene TRBV3-2) and TRBJ2-7; 10 bases align to TRBD2. This CDR3 has 14 amino acids. The germline gives CDR1 LGHDT, CDR2 YNNKEL (reference sequence). V gave up 6 bases and J gave up 6 bases; unmatched junction bases: 8. Written as DNA, the CDR3 is TGTGCCAGCAGGGGAGCGGGGGGGCCGTCCGAGCAGTACTTC. This gives the protein CASRGAGGPSEQYF.

This clone was counted only a few times. The chain couples TRBV2 to TRBJ1-2, with TRBD1 as a possible D gene (5 bases). Between the trimmed V and J ends, which lost 0 bases and 7 bases, there was a span of 24 bases. CDR1 is SNHLY, CDR2 FYNNEI, per germline. This CDR3 region has 18 residues. CDR3 sequence reads: CASSEALRGLGARAGYTF. CDR3 DNA: TGTGCCAGCAGTGAAGCGCTTCGGGGACTGGGCGCGAGGGCTGGCTACACCTTC. The full variable domain, rest sourced from reference TRBV2 and TRBJ1-2, is EPEVTQTPSHQVTQMGQEVILRCVPISNHLYFYWYRQILGQKVEFLVSFYNNEISEKSEIFDDQFSVERPDGSNFTLKIRSTKLEDSAMYFCASSEALRGLGARAGYTFGSGTRLTVV.

This chain joins TRBV30 and TRBJ2-2; the match to TRBD1 covers 11 bases. The CDR3 covers 15 residues. CDR1 is GTSNPN, CDR2 SVGIG, per germline (reference sequence). V shed 4 bases and J 3 bases; nucleotides not matched to a gene: 4. Written as DNA, the CDR3 is TGTGCCTGGAAAGGGACAGGGGGTTACACCGGGGAGCTGTTTTTT. It specifies CAWKGTGGYTGELFF.

This chain connects TRBV29-1 to TRBJ1-2; D unresolved. The CDR3 is 12 amino acids. Trimming took off 7 bases at V and 2 bases at J, with 11 bases between the two ends. Per the germline V gene, CDR1 is SQVTM and CDR2 is ANQGSEA. CDR3 nucleotide sequence: TGCAGCGCCGAAGCGGAGAACTATGGCTACACCTTC. Encoded protein: CSAEAENYGYTF.